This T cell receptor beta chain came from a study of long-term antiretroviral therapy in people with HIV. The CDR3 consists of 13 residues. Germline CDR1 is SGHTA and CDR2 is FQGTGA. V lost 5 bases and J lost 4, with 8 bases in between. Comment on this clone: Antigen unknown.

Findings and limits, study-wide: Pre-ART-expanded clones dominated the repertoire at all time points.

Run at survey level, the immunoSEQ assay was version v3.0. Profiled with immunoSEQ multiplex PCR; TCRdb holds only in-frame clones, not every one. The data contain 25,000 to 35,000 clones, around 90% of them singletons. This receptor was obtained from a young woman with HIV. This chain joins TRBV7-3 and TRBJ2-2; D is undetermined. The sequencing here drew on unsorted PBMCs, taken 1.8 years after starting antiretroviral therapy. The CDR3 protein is CASSPARTGELFF. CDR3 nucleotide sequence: TGTGCCAGCAGCCCTGCGCGCACCGGGGAGCTGTTTTTT. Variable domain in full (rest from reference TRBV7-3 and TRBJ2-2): GAGVSQTPSNKVTEKGKYVELRCDPISGHTALYWYRQSLGQGPEFLIYFQGTGAADDSGLPNDRFFAVRPEGSVSTLKIQRTERGDSAVYLCASSPARTGELFFGEGSRLTVL.